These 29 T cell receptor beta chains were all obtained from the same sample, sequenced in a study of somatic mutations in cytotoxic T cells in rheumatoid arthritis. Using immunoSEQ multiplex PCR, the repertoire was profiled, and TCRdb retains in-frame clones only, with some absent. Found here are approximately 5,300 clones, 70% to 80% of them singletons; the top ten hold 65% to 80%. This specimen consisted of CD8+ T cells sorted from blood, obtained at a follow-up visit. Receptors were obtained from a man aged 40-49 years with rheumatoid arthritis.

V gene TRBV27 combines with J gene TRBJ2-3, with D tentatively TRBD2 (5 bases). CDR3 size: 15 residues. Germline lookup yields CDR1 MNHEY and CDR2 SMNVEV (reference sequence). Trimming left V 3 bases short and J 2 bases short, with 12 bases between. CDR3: CASSFSVRATDTQYF. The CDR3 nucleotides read TGTGCCAGCAGTTTTAGCGTGCGGGCCACAGATACGCAGTATTTT.

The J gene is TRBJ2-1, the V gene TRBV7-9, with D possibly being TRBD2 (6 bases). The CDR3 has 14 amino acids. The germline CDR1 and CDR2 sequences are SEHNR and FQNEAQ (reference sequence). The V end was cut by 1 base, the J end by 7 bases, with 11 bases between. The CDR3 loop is CASSLVRGPNEQFF. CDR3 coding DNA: TGTGCCAGCAGCTTAGTGCGGGGACCGAATGAGCAGTTCTTC.

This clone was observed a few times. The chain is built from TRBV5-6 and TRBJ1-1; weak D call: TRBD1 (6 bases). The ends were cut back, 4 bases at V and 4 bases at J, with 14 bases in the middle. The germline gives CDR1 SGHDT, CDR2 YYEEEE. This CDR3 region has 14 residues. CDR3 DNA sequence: TGTGCCAGCAGCCCGGGGGCAGGAGCCACTGAAGCTTTCTTT. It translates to CASSPGAGATEAFF.

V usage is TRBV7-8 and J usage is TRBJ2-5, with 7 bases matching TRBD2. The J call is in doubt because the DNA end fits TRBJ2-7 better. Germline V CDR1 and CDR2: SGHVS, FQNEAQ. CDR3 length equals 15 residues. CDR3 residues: CASRALGGSSYEQYF. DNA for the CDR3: TGTGCCAGCAGAGCCCTCGGGGGGAGCTCCTACGAGCAGTACTTC.

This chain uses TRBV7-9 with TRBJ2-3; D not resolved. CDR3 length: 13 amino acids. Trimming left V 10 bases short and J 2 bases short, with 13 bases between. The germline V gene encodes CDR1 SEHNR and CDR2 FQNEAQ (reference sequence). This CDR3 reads CATPGPPTDTQYF. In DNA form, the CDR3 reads TGTGCCACCCCGGGCCCCCCCACAGATACGCAGTATTTT. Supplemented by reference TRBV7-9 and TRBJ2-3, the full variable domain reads DTGVSQNPRHKITKRGQNVTFRCDPISEHNRLYWYRQTLGQGPEFLTYFQNEAQLEKSRLLSDRFSAERPKGSFSTLEIQRTEQGDSAMYLCATPGPPTDTQYFGPGTRLTVL.

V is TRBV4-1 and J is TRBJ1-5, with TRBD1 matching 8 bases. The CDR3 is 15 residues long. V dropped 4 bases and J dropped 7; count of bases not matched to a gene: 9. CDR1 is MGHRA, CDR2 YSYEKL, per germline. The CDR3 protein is CASSRQQGVGQPQHF. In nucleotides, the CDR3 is TGCGCCAGCAGCCGTCAACAGGGGGTCGGCCAGCCCCAGCATTTT.

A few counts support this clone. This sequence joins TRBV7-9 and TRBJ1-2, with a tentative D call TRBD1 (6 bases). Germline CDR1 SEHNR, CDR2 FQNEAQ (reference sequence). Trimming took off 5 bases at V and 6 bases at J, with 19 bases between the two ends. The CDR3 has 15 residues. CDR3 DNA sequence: TGTGCCAGCAGCACCTCGGGGGGACATAGTAATGGCTACACCTTC. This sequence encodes CASSTSGGHSNGYTF.

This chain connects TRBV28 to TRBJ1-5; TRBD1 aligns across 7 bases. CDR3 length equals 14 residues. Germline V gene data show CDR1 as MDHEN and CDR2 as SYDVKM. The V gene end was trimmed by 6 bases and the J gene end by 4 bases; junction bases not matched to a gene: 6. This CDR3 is CASSPQGWNQPQHF. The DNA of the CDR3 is TGTGCCAGCAGCCCACAGGGGTGGAATCAGCCCCAGCATTTT.

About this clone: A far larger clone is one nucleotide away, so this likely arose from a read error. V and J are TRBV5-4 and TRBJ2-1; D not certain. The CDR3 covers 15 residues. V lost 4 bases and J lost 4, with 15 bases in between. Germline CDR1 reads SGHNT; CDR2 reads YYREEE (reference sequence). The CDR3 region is CASSQLSSGYNEQFF. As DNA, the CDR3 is TGTGCCAGCAGCCAACTATCCTCCGGATACAATGAGCAGTTCTTC.

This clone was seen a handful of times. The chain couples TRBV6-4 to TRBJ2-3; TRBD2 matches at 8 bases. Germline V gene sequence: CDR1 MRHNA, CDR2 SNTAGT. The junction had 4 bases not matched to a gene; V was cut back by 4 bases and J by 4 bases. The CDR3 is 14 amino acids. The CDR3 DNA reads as TGTGCCAGCAGTGCCGGGAGGGCGGCAGATACGCAGTATTTT. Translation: CASSAGRAADTQYF.

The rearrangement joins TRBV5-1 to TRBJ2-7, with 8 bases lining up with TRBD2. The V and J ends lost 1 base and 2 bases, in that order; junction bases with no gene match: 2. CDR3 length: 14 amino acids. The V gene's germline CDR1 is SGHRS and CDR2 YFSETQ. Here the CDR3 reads CASSLRSGTYEQYF. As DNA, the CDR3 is TGCGCCAGCAGCTTGCGTAGCGGGACCTACGAGCAGTACTTC.

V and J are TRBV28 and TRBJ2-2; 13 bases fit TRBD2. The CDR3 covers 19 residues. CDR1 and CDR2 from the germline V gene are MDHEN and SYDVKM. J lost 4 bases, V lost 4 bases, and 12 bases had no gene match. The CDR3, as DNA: TGTGCCAGCAGTTCTTTTCGAGGACTAGCGGGAGCTGGCACCGGGGAGCTGTTTTTT. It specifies CASSSFRGLAGAGTGELFF. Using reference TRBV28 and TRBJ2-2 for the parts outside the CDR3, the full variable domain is DVKVTQSSRYLVKRTGEKVFLECVQDMDHENMFWYRQDPGLGLRLIYFSYDVKMKEKGDIPEGYSVSREKKERFSLILESASTNQTSMYLCASSSFRGLAGAGTGELFFGEGSRLTVL.

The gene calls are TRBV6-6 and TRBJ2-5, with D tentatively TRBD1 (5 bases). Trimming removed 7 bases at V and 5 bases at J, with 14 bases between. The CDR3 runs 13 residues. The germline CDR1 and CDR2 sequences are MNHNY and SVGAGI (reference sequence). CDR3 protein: CASTYMGRETQYF. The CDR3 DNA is TGTGCCAGCACTTATATGGGGCGGGAGACCCAGTACTTC.

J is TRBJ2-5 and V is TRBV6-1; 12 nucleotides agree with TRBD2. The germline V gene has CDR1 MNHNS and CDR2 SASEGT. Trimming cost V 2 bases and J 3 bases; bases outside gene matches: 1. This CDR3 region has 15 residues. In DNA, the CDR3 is TGTGCCAGCAGTGAACTAGCGGGAGGGGAAGAGACCCAGTACTTC. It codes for CASSELAGGEETQYF.

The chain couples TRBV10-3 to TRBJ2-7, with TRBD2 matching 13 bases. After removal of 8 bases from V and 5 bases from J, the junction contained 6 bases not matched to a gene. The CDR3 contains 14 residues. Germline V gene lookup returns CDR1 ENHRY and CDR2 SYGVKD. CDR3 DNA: TGTGCCATCGGCCCCGGGACTAGCGGGAACGAGCAGTACTTC. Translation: CAIGPGTSGNEQYF.

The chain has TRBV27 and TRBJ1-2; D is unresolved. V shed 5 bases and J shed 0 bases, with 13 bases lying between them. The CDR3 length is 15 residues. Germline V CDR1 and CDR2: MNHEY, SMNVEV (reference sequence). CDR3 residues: CASSPGPYSNYGYTF. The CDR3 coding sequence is TGTGCCAGCAGTCCGGGCCCGTACTCTAACTATGGCTACACCTTC.

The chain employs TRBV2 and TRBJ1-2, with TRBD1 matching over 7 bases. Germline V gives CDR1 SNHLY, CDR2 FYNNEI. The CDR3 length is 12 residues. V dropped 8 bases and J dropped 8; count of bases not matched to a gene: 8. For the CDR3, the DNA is TGTGCCAGCCGCGAGGGGGCGCGGGGCTACACCTTC. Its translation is CASREGARGYTF. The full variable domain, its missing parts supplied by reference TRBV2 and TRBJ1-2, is EPEVTQTPSHQVTQMGQEVILRCVPISNHLYFYWYRQILGQKVEFLVSFYNNEISEKSEIFDDQFSVERPDGSNFTLKIRSTKLEDSAMYFCASREGARGYTFGSGTRLTVV.

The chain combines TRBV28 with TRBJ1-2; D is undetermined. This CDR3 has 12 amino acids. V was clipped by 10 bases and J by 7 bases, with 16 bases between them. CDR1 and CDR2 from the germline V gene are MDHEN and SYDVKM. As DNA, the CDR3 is TGTGCCACCGAAGAGGGAATGGGTGGCTACACCTTC. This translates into CATEEGMGGYTF.

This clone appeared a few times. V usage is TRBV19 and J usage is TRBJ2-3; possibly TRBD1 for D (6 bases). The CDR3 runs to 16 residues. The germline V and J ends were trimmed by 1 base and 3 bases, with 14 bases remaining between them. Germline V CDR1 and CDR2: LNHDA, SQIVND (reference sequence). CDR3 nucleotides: TGTGCCAGTAGTATAGTGGCAGGTCAGGGGACAGATACGCAGTATTTT. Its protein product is CASSIVAGQGTDTQYF. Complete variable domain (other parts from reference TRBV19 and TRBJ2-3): DGGITQSPKYLFRKEGQNVTLSCEQNLNHDAMYWYRQDPGQGLRLIYYSQIVNDFQKGDIAEGYSVSREKKESFPLTVTSAQKNPTAFYLCASSIVAGQGTDTQYFGPGTRLTVL.

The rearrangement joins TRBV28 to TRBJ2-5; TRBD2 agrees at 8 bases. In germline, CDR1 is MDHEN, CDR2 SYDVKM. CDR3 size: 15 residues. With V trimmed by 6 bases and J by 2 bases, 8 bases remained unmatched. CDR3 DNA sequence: TGTGCCAGCAGCTTTAATCTAGCGGGTCAAGAGACCCAGTACTTC. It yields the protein CASSFNLAGQETQYF.

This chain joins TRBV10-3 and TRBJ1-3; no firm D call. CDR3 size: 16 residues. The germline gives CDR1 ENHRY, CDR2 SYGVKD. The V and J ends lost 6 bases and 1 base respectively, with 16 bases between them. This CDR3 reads CAIRLSGVESGNTIYF. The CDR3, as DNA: TGTGCCATCAGGCTATCCGGGGTAGAGTCTGGAAACACCATATATTTT.

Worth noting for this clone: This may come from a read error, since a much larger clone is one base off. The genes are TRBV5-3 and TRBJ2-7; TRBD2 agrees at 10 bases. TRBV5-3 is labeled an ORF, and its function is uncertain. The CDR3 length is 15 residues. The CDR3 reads CASSQSSSGSYEQYF. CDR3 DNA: TGCGCCAGCAGCCAATCTTCTAGCGGGAGCTACGAGCAGTACTTC.

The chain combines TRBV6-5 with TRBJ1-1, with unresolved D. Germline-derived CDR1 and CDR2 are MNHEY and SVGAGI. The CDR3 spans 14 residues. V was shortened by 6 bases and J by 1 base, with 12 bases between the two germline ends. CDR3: CASSEAGTNTEAFF. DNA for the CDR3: TGTGCCAGCAGCGAGGCGGGCACGAACACTGAAGCTTTCTTT.

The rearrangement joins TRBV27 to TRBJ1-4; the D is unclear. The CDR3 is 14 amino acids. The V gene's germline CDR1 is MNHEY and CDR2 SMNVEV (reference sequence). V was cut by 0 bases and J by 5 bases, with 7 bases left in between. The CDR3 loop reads CASSLSPRNEKLFF. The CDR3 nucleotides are TGTGCCAGCAGTTTATCGCCCAGAAATGAAAAACTGTTTTTT.

CDR3 residues: CAISESWSSGDNEQFF. CDR3 DNA: TGTGCCATCAGTGAGTCGTGGTCTAGCGGGGACAATGAGCAGTTCTTC. The chain links TRBV10-3 to TRBJ2-1; 9 bases map to TRBD2. After removal of 0 bases from V and 5 bases from J, the junction contained 5 bases not matched to a gene. CDR3 length: 16 residues. Germline V gene lookup returns CDR1 ENHRY and CDR2 SYGVKD.

This chain's CDR3 is CASSPNSREQYF. CDR3 DNA sequence: TGTGCCAGCAGCCCGAACTCGCGGGAGCAGTACTTC. The chain is built from TRBV9 and TRBJ2-7; no definite D call. The germline V gene encodes CDR1 SGDLS and CDR2 YYNGEE. V lost 4 bases and J lost 7, with 12 bases in between. This CDR3 comprises 12 residues.

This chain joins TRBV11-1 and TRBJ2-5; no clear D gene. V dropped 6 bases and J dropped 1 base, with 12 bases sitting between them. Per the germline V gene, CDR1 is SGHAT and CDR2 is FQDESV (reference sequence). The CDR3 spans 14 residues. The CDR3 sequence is CASSFAVSQETQYF. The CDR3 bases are TGTGCCAGCAGTTTTGCCGTTTCCCAAGAGACCCAGTACTTC.

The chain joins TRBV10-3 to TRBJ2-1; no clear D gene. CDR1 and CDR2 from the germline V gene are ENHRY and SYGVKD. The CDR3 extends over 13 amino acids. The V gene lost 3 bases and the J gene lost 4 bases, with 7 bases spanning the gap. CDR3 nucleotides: TGTGCCATCAGTGACAGCGCTTACAATGAGCAGTTCTTC. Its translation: CAISDSAYNEQFF.

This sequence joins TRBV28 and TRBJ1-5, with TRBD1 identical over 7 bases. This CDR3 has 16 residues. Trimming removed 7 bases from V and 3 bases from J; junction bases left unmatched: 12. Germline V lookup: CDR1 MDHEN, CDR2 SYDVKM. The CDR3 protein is CASTTPKTGFNQPQHF. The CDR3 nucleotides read TGTGCCAGCACTACTCCCAAGACAGGGTTCAATCAGCCCCAGCATTTT.